The 18 T cell receptor beta chains below were found in one sample sequenced in a study of STAT3 mutations in large granular lymphocyte leukemia. Findings and caveats of the study: At least one immunodominant TCR beta clonotype appeared in every T-cell large granular lymphocyte leukemia patient.

Sequencing was performed with immunoSEQ multiplex PCR; in TCRdb, only in-frame clones are kept and a portion is missing. This table holds under 35,000 clones, around 85% found once. Their specific antigens are unknown. The sample comprised peripheral blood mononuclear cells. The receptors shown here come from a man aged 60-69 years with T-cell large granular lymphocyte leukemia. Some clones in this sample may be carry-over from other donors' samples.

V and J are TRBV18 and TRBJ1-1, with D tentatively TRBD1 (5 bases). Trimming took off 2 bases at V and 3 bases at J, with 16 bases between the two ends. The CDR3 covers 16 residues. The germline V gene encodes CDR1 KGHSH and CDR2 LQKENI. DNA of the CDR3: TGTGCCAGCTCACCATTGAGGGACCCAACGGACACTGAAGCTTTCTTT. Translating gives CASSPLRDPTDTEAFF.

The chain uses TRBV30 and TRBJ1-2, with D uncertain. CDR1 GTSNPN and CDR2 SVGIG come from the germline V gene (reference sequence). Trimming cost V 0 bases and J 3 bases, with 14 bases left between them. The CDR3 consists of 15 residues. In DNA, the CDR3 is TGTGCCTGGAGTGTACTAGTGGGAGCCTACTATGGCTACACCTTC. Protein product: CAWSVLVGAYYGYTF.

Written as DNA, the CDR3 is TGTGCCAGCAGCTTAAGTGGGAGGGTACTCTACGAGCAGTACTTC. Residues: CASSLSGRVLYEQYF. The genes are TRBV7-9 and TRBJ2-7, with 7 bases lining up with TRBD2. The germline gives CDR1 SEHNR, CDR2 FQNEAQ (reference sequence). The CDR3 consists of 15 residues. The V segment lost 2 bases and the J segment 3 bases; nucleotides outside the gene matches: 7.

This clone qualifies as medium-sized (0.01 to 0.1%). V gene TRBV7-2 combines with J gene TRBJ2-7; D perhaps matches TRBD2 (7 bases). The CDR3 spans 13 residues. The germline gives CDR1 SGHTA, CDR2 FQGNSA. Trimming cost V 3 bases and J 5 bases, with 11 bases left between them. The CDR3 DNA follows: TGTGCCAGCAGCTTTTGGGGGGGCCACGAGCAGTACTTC. This sequence encodes CASSFWGGHEQYF.

The chain has TRBV18 and TRBJ2-7; D might be TRBD2 (6 bases). V shed 1 base and J shed 5 bases, with 18 bases lying between them. This CDR3 has 16 amino acids. Germline V gene data show CDR1 as KGHSH and CDR2 as LQKENI. The CDR3 region has the DNA TGTGCCAGCTCACCACAGCGGGCCTCGTTAGGCCACGAGCAGTACTTC. This codes for CASSPQRASLGHEQYF. Full variable domain (rest looked up from reference TRBV18 and TRBJ2-7): NAGVMQNPRHLVRRRGQEARLRCSPMKGHSHVYWYRQLPEEGLKFMVYLQKENIIDESGMPKERFSAEFPKEGPSILRIQQVVRGDSAAYFCASSPQRASLGHEQYFGPGTRLTVT.

This chain uses TRBV7-9 with TRBJ1-4; a possible D gene is TRBD1 (5 bases). V shed 5 bases and J shed 2 bases, with 12 bases lying between them. The CDR3 has 15 residues. The germline CDR1 and CDR2 sequences are SEHNR and FQNEAQ (reference sequence). This CDR3 reads CASSLQGYTNEKLFF. The CDR3 DNA reads TGTGCCAGCAGCCTGCAGGGTTACACTAATGAAAAACTGTTTTTT. Full variable domain (remainder filled in from reference TRBV7-9 and TRBJ1-4): DTGVSQNPRHKITKRGQNVTFRCDPISEHNRLYWYRQTLGQGPEFLTYFQNEAQLEKSRLLSDRFSAERPKGSFSTLEIQRTEQGDSAMYLCASSLQGYTNEKLFFGSGTQLSVL.

The rearrangement uses TRBV5-1 and TRBJ2-7; D is unclear. V lost 0 bases, J lost 3 bases, and 10 bases lay in between. The length of the CDR3 is 14 residues. Germline-derived CDR1 and CDR2 are SGHRS and YFSETQ. CDR3 nucleotides: TGCGCCAGCAGCTTGGGACGGGCGGACTACGAGCAGTACTTC. Protein product: CASSLGRADYEQYF.

The V call is TRBV29-1, the J call TRBJ1-4; D might be TRBD1 (5 bases). The germline V and J ends were trimmed by 6 bases and 8 bases, with 22 bases remaining between them. CDR3 length: 15 residues. Germline values: CDR1 SQVTM, CDR2 ANQGSEA. This CDR3 reads CSVGGVAQREEKLFF. The CDR3 region has the DNA TGCAGCGTGGGAGGGGTGGCCCAACGGGAGGAAAAACTGTTTTTT.

The chain combines TRBV27 with TRBJ2-7; 9 bases match TRBD1. The V and J ends lost 4 bases and 2 bases, in that order; junction bases with no gene match: 6. The CDR3 has 15 residues. Germline-derived CDR1 and CDR2 are MNHEY and SMNVEV (reference sequence). CDR3 in amino acids: CASSSQGAATYEQYF. The CDR3 nucleotides read TGTGCCAGCAGTTCACAGGGGGCGGCCACCTACGAGCAGTACTTC.

This chain's CDR3 is CASSQETAYGYTF. DNA of the CDR3: TGCGCCAGCAGCCAAGAGACAGCCTATGGCTACACCTTC. This chain connects TRBV4-1 to TRBJ1-2, with D perhaps TRBD1 (5 bases). Trimming cost V 0 bases and J 4 bases, with 6 bases left between them. CDR1 is MGHRA, CDR2 YSYEKL, per germline. The CDR3 is 13 residues long.

This clone came up a few times. The chain employs TRBV7-3 and TRBJ2-1, with D perhaps matching TRBD1 or TRBD2 (6 bases each). In germline, CDR1 is SGHTA, CDR2 FQGTGA. The CDR3 has 13 residues. V shed 5 bases and J shed 10 bases, with 15 bases lying between them. This CDR3 is CASSPGPGAEQFF. The CDR3 nucleotides read TGTGCCAGCAGCCCCGGCCCGGGGGCGGAGCAGTTCTTC.

The chain carries TRBV5-6 and TRBJ1-6; D is uncertain. V lost 1 base to trimming and J lost 6 bases, with 14 bases between them. Germline V gene data show CDR1 as SGHDT and CDR2 as YYEEEE. This CDR3 comprises 16 residues. Here the CDR3 reads CASSLRLGQSNSPLHF. DNA for the CDR3: TGTGCCAGCAGCTTGAGACTAGGGCAGTCTAATTCACCCCTCCACTTT.

This clone was seen only once. The chain recombines TRBV7-2 with TRBJ1-2; D perhaps matches TRBD1 (5 bases). The CDR3 totals 13 residues. Trimming cost V 5 bases and J 8 bases, with 15 bases left between them. Germline V lookup: CDR1 SGHTA, CDR2 FQGNSA. This CDR3 is CASSPLWGEGYTF. The DNA of the CDR3 is TGTGCCAGCAGCCCTCTTTGGGGGGAAGGCTACACCTTC.

The gene calls are TRBV11-2 and TRBJ1-4; D is perhaps TRBD1 (5 bases). The CDR3 has 14 amino acids. Germline CDR1 SGHAT, CDR2 FQNNGV. Trimming took 0 bases from V and 7 from J, leaving 9 bases between them. CDR3 residues: CASSLERGGEKLFF. The DNA of the CDR3 is TGTGCCAGCAGCTTAGAGAGGGGTGGTGAAAAACTGTTTTTT.

The chain recombines TRBV5-4 with TRBJ2-7, with 7 bases lining up with TRBD1. From germline, CDR1 is SGHNT and CDR2 YYREEE (reference sequence). The V segment lost 4 bases and the J segment 0 bases; nucleotides outside the gene matches: 4. CDR3 length: 14 residues. The CDR3 DNA reads TGTGCCAGCAGCCGAGACAGGGCCTCCTACGAGCAGTACTTC. It is translated as CASSRDRASYEQYF.

The chain has TRBV5-1 and TRBJ2-3; TRBD1 aligns across 7 bases. This CDR3 contains 16 residues. The V segment lost 1 base and the J segment 4 bases; nucleotides outside the gene matches: 9. Germline V gives CDR1 SGHRS, CDR2 YFSETQ. The CDR3 DNA is TGCGCCAGCAGCTTGTGGGGCTCGACAGGGTCAGATACGCAGTATTTT. Protein sequence: CASSLWGSTGSDTQYF.

For the CDR3, the DNA is TGTGCCAGCAGCGTAGACGAGCTTGGTGAGCAGTTCTTC. The encoded protein is CASSVDELGEQFF. This sequence joins TRBV9 and TRBJ2-1; D uncertain. Germline V gene sequence: CDR1 SGDLS, CDR2 YYNGEE. The CDR3 consists of 13 residues. V lost 0 bases and J lost 9, with 10 bases in between.

J is TRBJ2-5 and V is TRBV7-9; D uncertain. The CDR3 consists of 11 residues. V gave up 6 bases and J gave up 2 bases, with 4 bases separating them. CDR1 SEHNR and CDR2 FQNEAQ come from the germline V gene (reference sequence). The CDR3 is CASSRQETQYF. Written as DNA, the CDR3 is TGTGCCAGCAGTCGACAAGAGACCCAGTACTTC.